This T cell receptor (beta chain) was recorded in a study of control samples from healthy donors and cancer patients (dated by TCRdb to about 2020). From the cysteine through the phenylalanine, the CDR3 covers 14 amino acids. Only the CDR3 DNA is retained, 42 bases long and in frame from the first base. V lost 3 bases and J lost 4 bases, and the count of bases not matched to a germline gene is 6. CDR1 SNHLY and CDR2 FYNNEI were looked up in the germline V gene. Libraries were made using the immunoSEQ multiplex PCR assay. TCRdb re-hosts the immuneACCESS table, in-frame sequences only. Its copies lack some clones; in the studies checked, an unresolved V gene accounts for under half of them, and the cause for the rest is not known. For this sample the table gives about 120,000 clones, of which around 92% were detected only once. Approximately 0.57% of the sample is in the top ten clones. As to this clone: Its antigen specificity is not known. No base qualities exist here, and no much larger clone lies one base off it.

The sequence joins TRBV2 to TRBJ2-7; 7 central nucleotides agree with TRBD2. The TCR sequence derives from an elderly man with head and neck cancer. Sequenced: PBMCs. The bases read TGTGCCAGCAGTGAGTGGCAGGGAGGGTACGAGCAGTACTTC. This codes for CASSEWQGGYEQYF.